This T cell receptor (beta chain) was recovered during a study of blood T cell repertoires in COVID-19. Study processing details: It was from reference gene primer amplification that nucleated cell counts were estimated. Some clones are missing from TCRdb's copy, which holds only in-frame ones; the method was immunoSEQ multiplex PCR. V and J calls and clone size follow that table, whereas D and trimming were derived from the DNA. The sample lists 70,000 to 100,000 clones, over 70% occurring once. Between the trimmed V and J ends, which lost 10 bases and 2 bases, there was a span of 12 bases. The CDR3 is 13 amino acids. The V gene's germline CDR1 is SGHAT and CDR2 FQNNGV. There are a few counts of this clone.

The receptor's source is a woman between 45 and 60 years old with acute or convalescent COVID-19. Sequencing was performed on peripheral blood. This chain joins TRBV11-2 and TRBJ2-4; D unresolved. This CDR3 reads CATGLESKNIQYF. CDR3 in DNA: TGTGCCACCGGGTTGGAGTCCAAAAACATTCAGTACTTC.